The clone carrying this TCR beta chain showed up many times. The antigen is unknown. These data come from a study of T cells in Graves' hyperthyroidism and ophthalmopathy. CDR3 length: 13 amino acids. From germline, CDR1 is MDHEN and CDR2 SYDVKM. Trimming cost V 7 bases and J 2 bases; bases outside gene matches: 3. On the basis of clinical symptoms, serum thyroxine and TRAb, thyroid ultrasound and orbital computed tomography, diagnoses were made. Study results and limitations: Ophthalmopathy was identified by the model a median about 6 months ahead of onset.

Template material for amplifying TCR beta CDR3 regions consisted of RNA transcripts. A set of HTBI primers served as the primers for a first-round RT-PCR of the TCR CDR3. TCRdb fed the multiplex PCR reads into MiXCR, producing one record per CDR3 protein. The repertoire holds more than 500,000 distinct CDR3 sequences, with about 17% as singletons. The receptor's source is a woman aged 30 to 39 with Graves' hyperthyroidism. The gene calls are TRBV28 and TRBJ2-7; 9 nucleotides align to TRBD1. Sequencing was carried out using blood. The CDR3 spells CASKRTGAYEQYF. The CDR3 bases are TGTGCCAGCAAACGGACAGGGGCCTACGAGCAGTACTTC. The full variable domain, in which reference TRBV28 and TRBJ2-7 provide the parts outside the CDR3, is DVKVTQSSRYLVKRTGEKVFLECVQDMDHENMFWYRQDPGLGLRLIYFSYDVKMKEKGDIPEGYSVSREKKERFSLILESASTNQTSMYLCASKRTGAYEQYFGPGTRLTVT.